This paragraph covers one T cell receptor (beta chain) sequence. Its target is not known. This entry comes from a study of cytomegalovirus exposure and HLA in healthy donors. About the study: Some 80 million unique TCRs from HLA-typed donors were held in an early data release.

The CDR3 has 15 residues. The V end lost 3 bases, the J end lost 4 bases, and 15 bases lay between the germline ends. CDR1 SEHNR and CDR2 FQNEAQ come from the germline V gene (reference sequence). Study-wide results and limits: Analyzed later, association rates of TCRs varied across HLA loci, with DRB1 most and HLA-C fewest. A list of around 150 TCR beta chains associated with cytomegalovirus was given. Across donors, presence/absence analyses took sequencing depth to be roughly uniform.

The PCR was carried out with 60 Vbeta primers and 13 Jbeta primers. Sequencing used immunoSEQ multiplex PCR; TCRdb keeps in-frame clones, though not all of them. The sample lists 55,000 to 70,000 clones, around 80% seen once, with roughly 3.5% in the top ten. V is TRBV7-9 and J is TRBJ1-2; no clear D. Sequencing input: PBMCs. The TCR was taken from a middle-aged woman in good health and CMV-seronegative. CDR3 nucleotides: TGTGCCAGCAGCTTGGGGAGGGTGCAAATCTATGGCTACACCTTC. Encoded protein: CASSLGRVQIYGYTF.